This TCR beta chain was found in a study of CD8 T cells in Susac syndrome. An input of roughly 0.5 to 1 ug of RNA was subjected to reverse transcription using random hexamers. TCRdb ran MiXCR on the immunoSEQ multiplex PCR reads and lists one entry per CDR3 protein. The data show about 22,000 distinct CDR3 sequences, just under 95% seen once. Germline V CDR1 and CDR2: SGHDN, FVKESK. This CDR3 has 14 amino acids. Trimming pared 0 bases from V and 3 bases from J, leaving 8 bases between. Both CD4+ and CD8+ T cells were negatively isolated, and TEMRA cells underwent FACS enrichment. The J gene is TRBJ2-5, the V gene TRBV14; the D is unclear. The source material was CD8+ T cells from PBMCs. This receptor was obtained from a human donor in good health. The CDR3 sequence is CASSQEHNKETQYF. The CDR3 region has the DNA TGTGCCAGCAGCCAAGAACACAACAAAGAGACCCAGTACTTC.